The source of this T cell receptor beta chain is a study of cytomegalovirus exposure and HLA in healthy donors. Generated by immunoSEQ multiplex PCR, the TCRdb table keeps only in-frame clones and is missing some. The sample has 150,000 to 200,000 clones; around nine tenths are singletons. This CDR3 is built from 16 residues. V lost 0 bases to trimming and J lost 4 bases, with 15 bases between them. CDR1 is SGHDN, CDR2 FVKESK, per germline. The donors were members of the approximately 130-subject validation cohort (separate from the roughly 660-subject first cohort). The gene calls are TRBV14 and TRBJ1-2, with D uncertain. This receptor was obtained from a woman aged 25-40 years in good health and CMV-seronegative. The sequencing sample was made of PBMCs. Here the CDR3 reads CASSQDRAGVRYGYTF. CDR3 bases: TGTGCCAGCAGCCAAGATCGTGCGGGAGTTCGCTATGGCTACACCTTC.